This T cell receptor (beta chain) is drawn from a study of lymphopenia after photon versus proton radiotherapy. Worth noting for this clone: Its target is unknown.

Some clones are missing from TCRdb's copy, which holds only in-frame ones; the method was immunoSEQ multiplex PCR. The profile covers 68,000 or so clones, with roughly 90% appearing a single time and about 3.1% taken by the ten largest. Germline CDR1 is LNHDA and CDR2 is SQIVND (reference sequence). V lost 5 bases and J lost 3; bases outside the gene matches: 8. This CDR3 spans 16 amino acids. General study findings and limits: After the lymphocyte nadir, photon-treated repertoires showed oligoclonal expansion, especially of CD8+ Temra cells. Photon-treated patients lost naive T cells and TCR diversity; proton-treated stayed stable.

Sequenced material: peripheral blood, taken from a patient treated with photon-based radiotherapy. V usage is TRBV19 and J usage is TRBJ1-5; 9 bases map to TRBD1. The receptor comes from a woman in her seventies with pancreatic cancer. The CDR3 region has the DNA TGTGCCAGTAGTCCCCGGGACAGGGCCCCCAATCAGCCCCAGCATTTT. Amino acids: CASSPRDRAPNQPQHF.